This T cell receptor beta chain was sequenced during a study of blood T cell repertoires in COVID-19. Trimming at V came to 7 bases and at J to 0 bases, leaving 6 bases not matched to a gene. The CDR3 length is 15 residues. Germline-derived CDR1 and CDR2 are MDHEN and SYDVKM. Assay used: immunoSEQ multiplex PCR; TCRdb lists only in-frame clones, some missing. The sample includes a few hundred thousand clones, more than 75% of them seen just once. Recruited during active infection, patients (from Seattle) were subsequently followed longitudinally. This chain connects TRBV28 to TRBJ2-3; 8 bases agree with TRBD2. Sequences were obtained from peripheral blood. This receptor was taken from a woman aged 55-70 years with COVID-19, enrolled during active disease. Written as DNA, the CDR3 is TGTGCCAGCAAGTCGGGAGGGGAGAGCACAGATACGCAGTATTTT. Its translation: CASKSGGESTDTQYF.